This TCR beta chain was recovered during a study of T cell repertoires in cytomegalovirus infection. TCRdb recomputed calls from the reads with MiXCR, one row per CDR3 protein. The table has 550,000 to 850,000 distinct CDR3 sequences, roughly a third seen once; the top ten hold roughly 18%. V gave up 0 bases and J gave up 8 bases, with 8 bases separating them. The germline V gene encodes CDR1 ENHRY and CDR2 SYGVKD. This CDR3 region has 13 residues. With respect to this clonotype: Its matching antigen is unknown.

Material: cultured PBMCs, obtained from culture after CMV antigen stimulation. V gene TRBV10-3 combines with J gene TRBJ2-1; D may be TRBD1 (6 bases). This receptor was obtained from a human donor in good health (CMV status not recorded). Some clones in this sample may be carry-over from other donors' samples. The CDR3 nucleotides are TGTGCCATCAGTGAGTCGCAGGGGCATGAGCAGTTCTTC. It translates to CAISESQGHEQFF.